The clone carrying this TCR beta chain was detected ten times or more. Its target is not known. The time point was: technical triplicate 3. The unsorted libraries had their origin in 2 million PBMCs stored at -80 C. 5'RACE employing 10-nucleotide random UMIs yielded the cDNA. TCRdb redid the calling of the 5' RACE reads with MiXCR, one entry per CDR3 protein. The data contain just under 45,000 distinct CDR3 sequences, roughly 21% of them singletons. Germline loops: CDR1 DFQATT, CDR2 SNEGSKA (reference sequence). CDR3 length: 11 residues. V lost 6 bases and J lost 5; bases outside the gene matches: 4. This specimen comes from a study of neurological immune-mediated disorders. Points from the study as a whole: HTLV-1-associated myelopathy had the most TCR clonal expansion, and multiple sclerosis had the least, less than healthy controls.

The chain employs TRBV20-1 and TRBJ2-7, with TRBD2 matching 7 bases. This clonotype was sampled from a man between 60 and 75 years old with HTLV-1-associated myelopathy (HAM/TSP). Sequenced material: PBMCs. The CDR3 coding sequence is TGCAGTGCCGCGCGGGAGAACGAGCAGTACTTC. Translation gives CSAARENEQYF.